This T cell receptor (beta chain) derives from a study of molecular identifiers for immune sequencing clone quantification. Study findings and constraints: Underestimated sizes of highly expanded clones could result from identical TCR molecules that share a barcode.

TCRdb processed the PCR reads anew with MiXCR; each CDR3 protein has one entry. The sample shows approximately 550,000 distinct CDR3 sequences, over 20% of them seen only once. This CDR3 spans 16 amino acids. V was cut by 5 bases and J by 2 bases, with 22 bases left in between. The V gene's germline CDR1 is GTSNPN and CDR2 SVGIG (reference sequence). A remark on this clonotype: Its antigen is unidentified.

The V call is TRBV30, the J call TRBJ2-7; D tentatively reads TRBD1 or TRBD2 (6 bases each). The sequence was obtained from a human donor in good health. Some libraries in this study had Jurkat cell RNA spiked in. The source material was naive CD8+ T cells from blood, with Jurkat cell RNA spiked in. Subset noted: FACS-sorted CD8+CD4-CCR7+CD45RA+ naive T cells. This CDR3 reads CAWDSRGPTFTYEQYF. CDR3 nucleotides: TGTGCCTGGGACTCCCGGGGGCCGACTTTCACCTACGAGCAGTACTTC. Looking up the rest from reference TRBV30 and TRBJ2-7 gives the full variable domain: SQTIHQWPATLVQPVGSPLSLECTVEGTSNPNLYWYRQAAGRGLQLLFYSVGIGQISSEVPQNLSASRPQDRQFILSSKKLLLSDSGFYLCAWDSRGPTFTYEQYFGPGTRLTVT.